This TCR beta chain was found in a study of PD-1 blockade in classical Hodgkin lymphoma. Study at large: A 3 mg/kg intravenous dose of nivolumab was received by patients every 2 weeks. Findings of the study overall: What drove the repertoire differences, possibly disease activity or prior therapy, has not been defined. Significantly greater TCR diversity emerged by C4D1 in CD4+ cells but not CD8+ cells.

Sequenced by immunoSEQ multiplex PCR; TCRdb stores in-frame clones only, minus some. Among under 40,000 clones listed, around 80% were seen once. Trimming cost V 1 base and J 7 bases, with 14 bases left between them. There are 15 residues in the CDR3. The V gene's germline CDR1 is SGHTA and CDR2 FQGNSA. Time point indicated: cycle 4 day 1 (C4D1), after less than 7 weeks of nivolumab. Every patient had relapsed following autologous stem cell transplantation, and cohorts differed in brentuximab vedotin exposure. Regarding this clone: The antigen remains undetermined.

The origin of this receptor is a human donor with classical Hodgkin lymphoma. The sequencing here drew on peripheral blood mononuclear cells (PBMCs), taken before the fourth cycle of nivolumab. The chain employs TRBV7-2 and TRBJ1-5; no firm D call. In DNA form, the CDR3 reads TGTGCCAGCAGCTTAGAAGCCCGGGGAGGGCAGCCCCAGCATTTT. Amino acids: CASSLEARGGQPQHF. Supplemented by reference TRBV7-2 and TRBJ1-5, the full variable domain reads GAGVSQSPSNKVTEKGKDVELRCDPISGHTALYWYRQSLGQGLEFLIYFQGNSAPDKSGLPSDRFSAERTGGSVSTLTIQRTQQEDSAVYLCASSLEARGGQPQHFGDGTRLSIL.